These T cell receptor beta chains were read from a single sample in a study of blood T cell repertoires in COVID-19. Some clones are missing from TCRdb's copy, which holds only in-frame ones; the method was immunoSEQ multiplex PCR. The sample lists fewer than 250,000 clones; about 82% were seen once. The sample comprised PBMCs or T cells enriched from blood (not recorded which). These receptors originate from a woman aged 45 to 65 who had recovered from COVID-19. Both conserved end residues are part of each CDR3. A D gene is named only where the DNA matches it firmly. Only part of the rows carry a size: once, few, many, or a class if the clone is expanded.

TRBV5-1,NA,TRBJ2-1,TRBD1,TGCGCCAGCAGCTTGGTGGTAGGACAGGGCGAGCAGTTCTTC,CASSLVVGQGEQFF
TRBV18,NA,TRBJ1-4,TRBD1,TGTGCCAGCTCACCGACAGGGGCGGCTAATGAAAAACTGTTTTTT,CASSPTGAANEKLFF
TRBV5-4,NA,TRBJ2-1,TRBD2,TGTGCCAGCAGCTTGGGACTAGCGGGAGCCCGTCCTGAGCAGTTCTTC,CASSLGLAGARPEQFF
TRBV4-3,NA,TRBJ1-6,NA,TGCGCCAGCAGCCAAGAAGGACACCGCTATAATTCACCCCTCCACTTT,CASSQEGHRYNSPLHF
TRBV7-2,NA,TRBJ2-5,NA,TGTGCCAGCAGCCCGACGCGGGCGGAGACCCAGTACTTC,CASSPTRAETQYF
TRBV29-1,NA,TRBJ1-3,NA,TGCAGCGTTGCTCTAGCGGGGGTCGGTTTTGGAAACACCATATATTTT,CSVALAGVGFGNTIYF
TRBV3-1/TRBV3-2,NA,TRBJ1-5,NA,TGTGCCAGCAGCCAAGATAGGCAGGGCTATCAGCCCCAGCATTTT,CASSQDRQGYQPQHF
TRBV7-3,NA,TRBJ2-1,TRBD2,TGTGCCAGCAGCTTAACCGCGGGGGGCTACAATGAGCAGTTCTTC,CASSLTAGGYNEQFF
TRBV7-9,few,TRBJ1-1,NA,TGTGCCAGCAGCTTAGCGGGGGGAGGCAGGGCGAACACTGAAGCTTTCTTT,CASSLAGGGRANTEAFF
TRBV28,NA,TRBJ2-3,NA,TGTGCCAGCAGTTTCCTCAAGACTAGGACGGGCACAGATACGCAGTATTTT,CASSFLKTRTGTDTQYF
TRBV6-5,NA,TRBJ1-2,NA,TGTGCCAGCAGTCCGGGACTAAGCTACACCTTC,CASSPGLSYTF
TRBV2,NA,TRBJ2-3,TRBD2,TGTGCCAGCAGTGAAGCGGGAGGGCCCGGTACGCAGTATTTT,CASSEAGGPGTQYF
TRBV12-3/TRBV12-4,NA,TRBJ1-1,TRBD1,TGTGCCAGCGAAAGACAGGGGAACACTGAAGCTTTCTTT,CASERQGNTEAFF
TRBV19,NA,TRBJ1-6,NA,TGTGCCAGTAGTCTCCGGGATTATAATTCACCCCTCCACTTT,CASSLRDYNSPLHF
TRBV30,once,TRBJ1-1,NA,TGTGCCTGGAGGAGCGGTTCTGAAGCTTTCTTT,CAWRSGSEAFF
TRBV27,NA,TRBJ2-7,NA,TGTGCCAGCAGTTTCCCCCGGACACGGACCTACGAGCAGTACTTC,CASSFPRTRTYEQYF
TRBV27,NA,TRBJ2-5,NA,TGTGCCAGCAGTGCCCGAGGGGGGACCCAGTACTTC,CASSARGGTQYF
TRBV18,NA,TRBJ1-2,NA,TGTGCCAGCTCACCCGGACAGAGCGCTTTTGGCTACACCTTC,CASSPGQSAFGYTF
TRBV10-3,few,TRBJ1-5,NA,TGTGCCATCGCTATCGGGGGGGATCAGCCCCAGCATTTT,CAIAIGGDQPQHF
TRBV7-8,NA,TRBJ2-5,TRBD2,TGTGCCAGCAGCTCTCTTGGGTCTAGCGGGGGGGCCTTCGAGACCCAGTACTTC,CASSSLGSSGGAFETQYF
TRBV16,NA,TRBJ1-5,TRBD1,TGTGCCAGCAGGGGGACAGGGTGGAATCAGCCCCAGCATTTT,CASRGTGWNQPQHF
TRBV4-2,NA,TRBJ1-3,TRBD1,TGTGCCAGCAGCCAAGGAGGGGGACAGGGAGGAAGAAACACCATATATTTT,CASSQGGGQGGRNTIYF
TRBV7-2,NA,TRBJ2-1,TRBD2,TGTGCCAGCAGCTCCGGGACTAGCGAGAGAAATGAGCAGTTCTTC,CASSSGTSERNEQFF
TRBV19,NA,TRBJ2-2,NA,TGTGCCAGCCTCCGGAGGCTACCATCCTCCGGGGAGCTGTTTTTT,CASLRRLPSSGELFF
TRBV4-1,NA,TRBJ1-4,TRBD1,TGCGCCAGCAGGCAACAGGGGGTAACTAATGAAAAACTGTTTTTT,CASRQQGVTNEKLFF
TRBV30,NA,TRBJ1-1,NA,TGTGCCGGATCGCTTGGAGTTGCAACTGAAGCTTTCTTT,CAGSLGVATEAFF
TRBV6-1,NA,TRBJ1-2,TRBD1,TGTGCCAGCAGTGAAGGCCTAGGGGGCAGTGGCTATGGCTACACCTTC,CASSEGLGGSGYGYTF
TRBV7-8,NA,TRBJ2-2,NA,TGTGCCAGCAGCTACACATTGCTAGGCCCCACCGGGGAGCTGTTTTTT,CASSYTLLGPTGELFF
TRBV30,NA,TRBJ1-2,NA,TGTGCCTGGAGTAACAGAGAGAACTATGGCTACACCTTC,CAWSNRENYGYTF
TRBV21-1,NA,TRBJ2-3,NA,TGTGCCAGCAGCAAAGTAAGCAGCACAGATACGCAGTATTTT,CASSKVSSTDTQYF
TRBV20-1,few,TRBJ1-4,TRBD1,TGCAGTGCTCGTGACAGGGGTGGCGAAAAACTGTTTTTT,CSARDRGGEKLFF
TRBV9,NA,TRBJ1-2,NA,TGTGCCAGCAGCCCGAAGGAGGGGAGTGGCTACACCTTC,CASSPKEGSGYTF
TRBV18,NA,TRBJ1-2,NA,TGTGCCAGCTCACCCCCGGGAAGCAGGGGCAGTGGCTACACCTTC,CASSPPGSRGSGYTF
TRBV11-2,NA,TRBJ2-7,NA,TGTGCCAGCAGAGGGGGGGGGTACGAGCAGTACTTC,CASRGGGYEQYF
TRBV5-6,once,TRBJ2-2,TRBD2,TGTGCCAGCAGCCTACTAACACGACTAGCGGGCACCGGGGAGCTGTTTTTT,CASSLLTRLAGTGELFF
TRBV3-1/TRBV3-2,few,TRBJ2-7,TRBD1,TGTGCCAGCAGCCCAAAAAGGGGGACAGCTTCCTACGAGCAGTACTTC,CASSPKRGTASYEQYF
TRBV29-1,NA,TRBJ2-4,TRBD2,TGCAGCGTTGTGGGACTAGCGGGAGAGAGAGCCAAAAACATTCAGTACTTC,CSVVGLAGERAKNIQYF
TRBV21-1,NA,TRBJ1-5,NA,TGTGCCAGCAGCAACCTTATTCGGACAGGGGAAATTAGAGGACAGCCCCAGCATTTT,CASSNLIRTGEIRGQPQHF
TRBV25-1,NA,TRBJ2-7,TRBD2,TGTGCCAGCAGTGAGCAGACTAGCGGGACCTACGAGCAGTACTTC,CASSEQTSGTYEQYF
TRBV18,NA,TRBJ2-7,TRBD1,TGTGCCAGCTCACGGGGGCAGGGGGCGCGGGACGAGCAGTACTTC,CASSRGQGARDEQYF
TRBV28,NA,TRBJ2-3,NA,TGTGCCAGCAGTTCCCATAGCACAGATACGCAGTATTTT,CASSSHSTDTQYF
TRBV9,NA,TRBJ2-5,NA,TGTGCCAGCAGCGTACGACTAGGGGAGACCCAGTACTTC,CASSVRLGETQYF
TRBV4-3,NA,TRBJ2-1,TRBD2,TGCGCCAGCAGCCACCGACTAGCGGGAGGGTACAATGAGCAGTTCTTC,CASSHRLAGGYNEQFF
TRBV7-3,NA,TRBJ2-7,TRBD2,TGTGCCAGCAGCTTAACGGGCATTAGCGGGACTCAGCAGTACTTC,CASSLTGISGTQQYF
TRBV3-1/TRBV3-2,NA,TRBJ1-2,NA,TGTGCCAGCAGCCATTGGGGGGGTGGCTACACCTTC,CASSHWGGGYTF
TRBV13,NA,TRBJ2-7,TRBD1,TGTGCCAGCAGCTTAGGGGGACAGGGGAAGTACGAGCAGTACTTC,CASSLGGQGKYEQYF
TRBV11-2,NA,TRBJ2-3,NA,TGTGCCAGCAGCTTAGTCGGTGGGAGTGCAGATACGCAGTATTTT,CASSLVGGSADTQYF
TRBV11-2,NA,TRBJ2-7,TRBD2,TGTGCCAGCAGCGGACGGACTAGAAGCGGGGAGTACTTC,CASSGRTRSGEYF
TRBV5-6,NA,TRBJ1-2,TRBD1,TGTGCCAGCAGCTTGGAAGTTGCAGGGGGCTATCGTGGCTACACCTTC,CASSLEVAGGYRGYTF